One sample yielded the 15 T cell receptor beta chains listed below, sequenced in a study of shared clonotypes between healthy human individuals. Sequencing used immunoSEQ multiplex PCR; TCRdb keeps in-frame clones, though not all of them. This table holds about 730,000 clones, just under 75% found once. Sequenced input: memory CD4+ T cells sorted from blood. Subset defined: CD45RA-negative fraction. The receptors stem from a young woman in good health.

Notes on this clone: In the same sample, other DNA sequences code for this CDR3. The rearrangement links TRBV27 to TRBJ2-7; D remains unclear. Germline CDR1 reads MNHEY; CDR2 reads SMNVEV (reference sequence). Deletions cut 4 bases from V and 0 bases from J, with 10 bases between. The length of the CDR3 is 14 residues. The CDR3 reads CASSSLGNSYEQYF. DNA for the CDR3: TGTGCCAGCAGTTCCCTGGGGAACTCCTACGAGCAGTACTTC.

The rearrangement uses TRBV6-4 and TRBJ2-7; 9 nucleotides line up with TRBD1. Germline V gene sequence: CDR1 MRHNA, CDR2 SNTAGT. After removal of 5 bases from V and 3 bases from J, the junction contained 2 bases not matched to a gene. The CDR3 length is 13 residues. The CDR3 here is CASSPTGGYEQYF. CDR3 DNA: TGTGCCAGCAGTCCGACAGGGGGCTACGAGCAGTACTTC.

The chain employs TRBV7-3 and TRBJ2-2; weak D call: TRBD1 (6 bases). V lost 3 bases and J 6 bases, leaving 14 bases between the germline ends. Germline CDR1 reads SGHTA; CDR2 reads FQGTGA. CDR3 size: 15 residues. The CDR3 DNA reads as TGTGCCAGCAGCTTCACGTCAGGGGCCGCCGGGGAGCTGTTTTTT. It codes for CASSFTSGAAGELFF.

This clone came up many times. The chain recombines TRBV9 with TRBJ1-4, with D possibly being TRBD1 (5 bases). The CDR3 consists of 14 residues. V was clipped by 2 bases and J by 4 bases, with 9 bases between them. The V gene's germline CDR1 is SGDLS and CDR2 YYNGEE. Written as DNA, the CDR3 is TGTGCCAGCAGCGTGGGGACGAATAATGAAAAACTGTTTTTT. It yields the protein CASSVGTNNEKLFF.

The chain joins TRBV7-2 to TRBJ2-5; D is possibly TRBD2 (6 bases). The CDR3 has 13 amino acids. Germline V gene data show CDR1 as SGHTA and CDR2 as FQGNSA. Trimming pared 4 bases from V and 5 bases from J, leaving 11 bases between. CDR3 residues: CASSSTRGETQYF. The CDR3 DNA follows: TGTGCCAGCAGCTCCACGCGGGGTGAGACCCAGTACTTC. Combining the CDR3 with reference TRBV7-2 and TRBJ2-5 gives the whole variable domain GAGVSQSPSNKVTEKGKDVELRCDPISGHTALYWYRQSLGQGLEFLIYFQGNSAPDKSGLPSDRFSAERTGGSVSTLTIQRTQQEDSAVYLCASSSTRGETQYFGPGTRLLVL.

This chain uses TRBV27 with TRBJ2-2, with 9 bases fitting TRBD2. Germline V gene lookup returns CDR1 MNHEY and CDR2 SMNVEV (reference sequence). With 7 bases clipped from V and 7 bases from J, the junction kept 10 bases outside the gene matches. CDR3 length: 15 residues. The CDR3 here is CASNPSGIPIGELFF. In DNA, the CDR3 is TGTGCCAGCAACCCTAGCGGGATTCCTATCGGGGAGCTGTTTTTT.

The V and J genes are TRBV5-4 and TRBJ1-4, with D tentatively TRBD1 (6 bases). Trimming left V 1 base short and J 8 bases short, with 21 bases between. There are 17 residues in the CDR3. In germline, CDR1 is SGHNT, CDR2 YYREEE (reference sequence). CDR3 amino acids: CASSLLDPGRGNEKLFF. The CDR3 DNA reads as TGTGCCAGCAGCTTGCTCGATCCGGGGAGGGGGAACGAAAAACTGTTTTTT.

The chain has TRBV7-9 and TRBJ2-7; D is unclear. V shed 4 bases and J shed 6 bases, with 13 bases lying between them. This CDR3 is built from 13 residues. Per the germline V gene, CDR1 is SEHNR and CDR2 is FQNEAQ (reference sequence). The CDR3 protein is CASSSVSGGEQYF. The CDR3 DNA is TGTGCCAGCAGCTCTGTGTCCGGCGGCGAGCAGTACTTC.

The chain recombines TRBV19 with TRBJ2-3; D unclear. V lost 5 bases to trimming and J lost 1 base, with 28 bases between them. There are 20 residues in the CDR3. CDR1 is LNHDA, CDR2 SQIVND, per germline (reference sequence). The CDR3 reads CASSPHLTFSETMGTDTQYF. CDR3 bases: TGTGCCAGTAGTCCTCACTTGACGTTCAGCGAAACAATGGGCACAGATACGCAGTATTTT.

The chain recombines TRBV5-1 with TRBJ2-1, with 11 bases matching TRBD2. The ends lost 6 bases at V and 0 bases at J; junction bases unmatched: 14. The CDR3 is made up of 19 amino acids. The germline gives CDR1 SGHRS, CDR2 YFSETQ. The CDR3 is CASTRLAGGRPSSYNEQFF. CDR3 DNA sequence: TGCGCCAGCACCCGGCTAGCGGGAGGCCGACCGAGCTCCTACAATGAGCAGTTCTTC.

J is TRBJ2-1 and V is TRBV6-5; TRBD2 matches 12 bases. Germline values: CDR1 MNHEY, CDR2 SVGAGI. Trimming took 5 bases from V and 7 from J; bases not matched to a gene: 6. The CDR3 consists of 15 residues. The CDR3: CASSQGLAGRNEQFF. In DNA form, the CDR3 reads TGTGCCAGCAGTCAAGGACTAGCGGGGAGGAATGAGCAGTTCTTC.

The rearrangement uses TRBV18 and TRBJ1-1; no clear D gene. V lost 4 bases and J 1 base, leaving 7 bases between the germline ends. This CDR3 has 13 amino acids. CDR1 and CDR2 from the germline V gene are KGHSH and LQKENI. CDR3 loop: CASSLSKNTEAFF. The CDR3 DNA reads as TGTGCCAGCTCACTATCGAAGAACACTGAAGCTTTCTTT.

V usage is TRBV9 and J usage is TRBJ2-1; 10 nucleotides align to TRBD1. After removal of 4 bases from V and 5 bases from J, the junction contained 3 bases not matched to a gene. Germline V gene data show CDR1 as SGDLS and CDR2 as YYNGEE. The CDR3 totals 14 residues. CDR3 amino acids: CASSMGTGDNEQFF. The CDR3 region has the DNA TGTGCCAGCAGCATGGGGACAGGGGACAATGAGCAGTTCTTC.

The V gene is TRBV7-2, the J gene TRBJ2-7, with 10 bases that match TRBD2. This CDR3 comprises 17 residues. V lost 4 bases and J lost 4; bases outside the gene matches: 13. Germline-derived CDR1 and CDR2 are SGHTA and FQGNSA. CDR3 nucleotides: TGTGCCAGCAGCTCCCTCGGCAGCGGGAGGGCCTCTTACGAGCAGTACTTC. Its translation: CASSSLGSGRASYEQYF.

The V and J genes are TRBV27 and TRBJ1-2; tentatively, D is TRBD1 (5 bases). Germline V gene sequence: CDR1 MNHEY, CDR2 SMNVEV (reference sequence). The CDR3 contains 15 residues. Trimming removed 5 bases from V and 0 bases from J, with 13 bases in between. The CDR3 DNA reads TGTGCCAGCAGTACGCACAGGCGTTCTAACTATGGCTACACCTTC. This codes for CASSTHRRSNYGYTF.